The 16 T cell receptor beta chains below come from one sample, sequenced in a study of blood T cell repertoires in COVID-19. Only in-frame clones appear in the TCRdb table, and some are missing; sequencing was by immunoSEQ multiplex PCR. This table has some 230,000 clones, just under 85% appearing once. Sequenced material: PBMCs or T cells enriched from blood (not recorded which). These receptor sequences come from a man aged 40-50 years who had recovered from COVID-19.

This clone was counted once. The chain combines TRBV5-1 with TRBJ2-3, with 12 bases aligning to TRBD2. The germline V gene has CDR1 SGHRS and CDR2 YFSETQ. This CDR3 has 15 residues. Germline trimming cut 4 bases from V and 5 bases from J; bases unmatched to any gene: 5. The chain's CDR3 is CASSLSSGRGDTQYF. The DNA for the CDR3 is TGCGCCAGCAGCCTTTCTAGCGGGAGGGGAGATACGCAGTATTTT.

The chain recombines TRBV19 with TRBJ2-2, with TRBD2 matching over 7 bases. Germline CDR1 LNHDA, CDR2 SQIVND (reference sequence). V lost 5 bases to trimming and J lost 4 bases; unmatched junction nucleotides: 16. The CDR3 has 18 amino acids. CDR3 sequence (DNA): TGTGCCAGTAGTCCGAAGCGGGACTCACATCCAGGCACCGGGGAGCTGTTTTTT. This codes for CASSPKRDSHPGTGELFF.

This clone has only one observation. V gene TRBV5-1 combines with J gene TRBJ1-2; possibly TRBD1 for D (6 bases). Between the trimmed V and J ends, which lost 2 bases and 0 bases, there was a span of 8 bases. The germline V gene has CDR1 SGHRS and CDR2 YFSETQ. This CDR3 spans 14 amino acids. Here the CDR3 reads CASSLGGPNYGYTF. The CDR3 region has the DNA TGCGCCAGCAGCTTAGGGGGACCTAACTATGGCTACACCTTC.

The chain has TRBV7-2 and TRBJ2-7; 7 bases agree with TRBD1. With V trimmed by 2 bases and J by 6 bases, 7 bases remained unmatched. From germline, CDR1 is SGHTA and CDR2 FQGNSA. The CDR3 sequence is 14 residues long. The chain's CDR3 is CASSLRTGRVEQYF. The CDR3 nucleotides are TGTGCCAGCAGCTTAAGGACAGGAAGGGTCGAGCAGTACTTC.

This chain uses TRBV10-3 with TRBJ1-4; D possibly corresponds to TRBD1 (5 bases). V gave up 3 bases and J gave up 3 bases, with 8 bases separating them. CDR1 and CDR2 (germline): ENHRY, SYGVKD. The CDR3 totals 14 residues. CDR3 amino acids: CAISETGPNEKLFF. The DNA for the CDR3 is TGTGCCATCAGTGAAACAGGACCTAATGAAAAACTGTTTTTT.

This clone has more than one count but fewer than ten. V is TRBV28 and J is TRBJ2-2; D gene unclear. V lost 5 bases to trimming and J lost 1 base, with 5 bases between them. The CDR3 has 13 amino acids. Germline V gives CDR1 MDHEN, CDR2 SYDVKM. CDR3: CASSPRNTGELFF. As DNA, the CDR3 is TGTGCCAGCAGTCCCAGGAACACCGGGGAGCTGTTTTTT.

This clone was observed a handful of times. The chain links TRBV2 to TRBJ1-1, with D unclear. Germline assignment: CDR1 SNHLY and CDR2 FYNNEI. Between the trimmed V and J ends, which lost 5 bases and 11 bases, there was a span of 9 bases. This CDR3 is built from 10 residues. In nucleotides, the CDR3 is TGTGCCAGCAGTCTGGGGAGCGCTTTCTTT. It specifies CASSLGSAFF.

The chain has TRBV28 and TRBJ2-3; 8 bases line up with TRBD1. J was trimmed by 1 base and V by 2 bases; bases with no gene match: 2. Germline CDR1 MDHEN, CDR2 SYDVKM. The CDR3 sequence is 15 residues long. The DNA for the CDR3 is TGTGCCAGCAGTTTAGTGGGACAGGGCACAGATACGCAGTATTTT. Translation: CASSLVGQGTDTQYF.

This clone was recorded a few times. The V gene is TRBV9, the J gene TRBJ2-1; weak D call: TRBD2 (6 bases). Germline CDR1 and CDR2: SGDLS and YYNGEE. V shed 0 bases and J shed 4 bases, with 11 bases lying between them. The length of the CDR3 is 15 residues. This chain's CDR3 is CASSVDSGRYNEQFF. The CDR3, as DNA: TGTGCCAGCAGCGTAGATAGCGGAAGGTACAATGAGCAGTTCTTC.

The rearrangement joins TRBV18 to TRBJ1-1, with D tentatively TRBD1 (5 bases). The CDR3 loop spans 17 amino acids. Trimming stripped 0 bases from V and 2 bases from J, with 16 bases between. Germline CDR1 and CDR2: KGHSH and LQKENI. The CDR3 nucleotides are TGTGCCAGCTCACCACCGTCGCGGGGGAGGATCAACACTGAAGCTTTCTTT. It is translated as CASSPPSRGRINTEAFF.

The gene calls are TRBV4-2 and TRBJ2-5; 12 nucleotides line up with TRBD2. The germline V gene encodes CDR1 LGHNA and CDR2 YNFKEQ. The CDR3 is 18 residues long. Trimming at V came to 1 base and at J to 4 bases, leaving 10 bases not matched to a gene. CDR3 nucleotides: TGTGCCAGCAGCCAAGCGCTGGCTAGCGGGGGGGCCCCAGAGACCCAGTACTTC. Protein product: CASSQALASGGAPETQYF.

The J gene is TRBJ1-2, the V gene TRBV5-1; possible D gene TRBD1, 5 bases. The V end was cut by 0 bases, the J end by 3 bases, with 9 bases between. This CDR3 region has 14 residues. From germline, CDR1 is SGHRS and CDR2 YFSETQ. DNA for the CDR3: TGCGCCAGCAGCTTGGTCGGCAGGGACTATGGCTACACCTTC. Its translation: CASSLVGRDYGYTF.

V usage is TRBV5-1 and J usage is TRBJ1-1; D is uncertain. The germline CDR1 and CDR2 sequences are SGHRS and YFSETQ. The CDR3 length is 15 residues. The V end was cut by 0 bases, the J end by 1 base, with 10 bases between. The CDR3 loop reads CASSLGTQRNTEAFF. For the CDR3, the DNA is TGCGCCAGCAGCTTGGGGACTCAGAGGAACACTGAAGCTTTCTTT.

This clone was recorded only once. V and J are TRBV6-4 and TRBJ2-1; possible D gene TRBD2, 5 bases. The length of the CDR3 is 13 residues. Germline V CDR1 and CDR2: MRHNA, SNTAGT. V was trimmed by 6 bases and J by 8 bases, leaving 14 bases between them. In nucleotides, the CDR3 is TGTGCCAGCAGATCTAGTGGAGGTCATGAGCAGTTCTTC. Its translation is CASRSSGGHEQFF.

The chain is built from TRBV27 and TRBJ2-1, with 11 bases that match TRBD2. Germline trimming cut 1 base from V and 0 bases from J; bases unmatched to any gene: 5. The CDR3 is 18 amino acids. Germline V gene lookup returns CDR1 MNHEY and CDR2 SMNVEV (reference sequence). CDR3 region: CASSLLASGGYSYNEQFF. For the CDR3, the DNA is TGTGCCAGCAGTTTATTGGCTAGCGGGGGGTACTCCTACAATGAGCAGTTCTTC.

The chain is built from TRBV2 and TRBJ1-4, with D perhaps matching TRBD1 (5 bases). The CDR3 is 12 residues long. Trimming cost V 8 bases and J 7 bases, with 11 bases left between them. In germline, CDR1 is SNHLY, CDR2 FYNNEI. CDR3 amino acids: CASWGRVEKLFF. The DNA for the CDR3 is TGTGCCAGCTGGGGCAGGGTTGAAAAACTGTTTTTT.